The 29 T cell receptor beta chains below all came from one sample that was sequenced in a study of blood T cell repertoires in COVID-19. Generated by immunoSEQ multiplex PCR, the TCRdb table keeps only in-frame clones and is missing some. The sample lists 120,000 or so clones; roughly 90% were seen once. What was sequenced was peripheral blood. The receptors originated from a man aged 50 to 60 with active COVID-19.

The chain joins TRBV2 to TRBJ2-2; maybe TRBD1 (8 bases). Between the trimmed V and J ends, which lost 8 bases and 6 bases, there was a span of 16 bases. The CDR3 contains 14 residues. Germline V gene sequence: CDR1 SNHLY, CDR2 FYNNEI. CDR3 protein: CASLSGTGAGELFF. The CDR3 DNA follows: TGTGCCAGCCTGAGCGGGACAGGTGCCGGGGAGCTGTTTTTT.

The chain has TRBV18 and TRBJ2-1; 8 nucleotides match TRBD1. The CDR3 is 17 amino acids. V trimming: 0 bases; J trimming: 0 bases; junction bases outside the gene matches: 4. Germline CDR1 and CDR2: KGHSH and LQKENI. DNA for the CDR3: TGTGCCAGCTCACCACCGCGGCAGGGGGCCTCCTACAATGAGCAGTTCTTC. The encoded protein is CASSPPRQGASYNEQFF. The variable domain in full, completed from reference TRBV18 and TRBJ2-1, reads NAGVMQNPRHLVRRRGQEARLRCSPMKGHSHVYWYRQLPEEGLKFMVYLQKENIIDESGMPKERFSAEFPKEGPSILRIQQVVRGDSAAYFCASSPPRQGASYNEQFFGPGTRLTVL.

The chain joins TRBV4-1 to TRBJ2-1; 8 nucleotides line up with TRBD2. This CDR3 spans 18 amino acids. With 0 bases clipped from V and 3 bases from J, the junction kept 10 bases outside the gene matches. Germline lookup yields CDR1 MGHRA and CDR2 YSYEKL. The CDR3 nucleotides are TGCGCCAGCAGCCAAGATCACGTGGCGGGGGGTGTCTACAATGAGCAGTTCTTC. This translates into CASSQDHVAGGVYNEQFF.

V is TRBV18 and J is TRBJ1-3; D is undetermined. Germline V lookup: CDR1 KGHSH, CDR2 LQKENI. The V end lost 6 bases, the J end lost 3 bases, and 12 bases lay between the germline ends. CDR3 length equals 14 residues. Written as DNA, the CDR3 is TGTGCCAGCTCCCCTAACAGTTATGGAAACACCATATATTTT. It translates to CASSPNSYGNTIYF.

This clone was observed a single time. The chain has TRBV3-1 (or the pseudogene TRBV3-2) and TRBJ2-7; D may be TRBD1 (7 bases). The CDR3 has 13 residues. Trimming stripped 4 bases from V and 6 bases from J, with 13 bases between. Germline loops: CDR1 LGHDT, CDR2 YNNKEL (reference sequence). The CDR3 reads CASSPRQGGEQYV. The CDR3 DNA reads TGTGCCAGCAGCCCGAGACAGGGAGGCGAGCAGTACGTC.

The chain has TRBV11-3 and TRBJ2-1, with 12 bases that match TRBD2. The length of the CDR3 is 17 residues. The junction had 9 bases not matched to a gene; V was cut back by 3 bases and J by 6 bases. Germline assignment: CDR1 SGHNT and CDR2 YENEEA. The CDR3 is CASSFGLAGGIGNEQFF. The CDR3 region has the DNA TGTGCCAGCAGCTTCGGGCTAGCGGGAGGGATAGGCAATGAGCAGTTCTTC.

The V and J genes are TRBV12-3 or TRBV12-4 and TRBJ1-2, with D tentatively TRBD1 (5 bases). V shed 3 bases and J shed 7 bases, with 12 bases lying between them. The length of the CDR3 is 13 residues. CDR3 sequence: CASSLWQGRGYTF. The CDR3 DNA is TGTGCCAGCAGTTTGTGGCAGGGTCGTGGCTACACCTTC.

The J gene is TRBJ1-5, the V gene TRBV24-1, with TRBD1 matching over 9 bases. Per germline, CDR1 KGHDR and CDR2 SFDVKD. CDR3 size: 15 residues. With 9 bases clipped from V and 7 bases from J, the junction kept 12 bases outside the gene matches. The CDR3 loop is CATHIPGQGMQPQHF. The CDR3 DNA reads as TGTGCCACCCATATACCGGGACAGGGAATGCAGCCCCAGCATTTT.

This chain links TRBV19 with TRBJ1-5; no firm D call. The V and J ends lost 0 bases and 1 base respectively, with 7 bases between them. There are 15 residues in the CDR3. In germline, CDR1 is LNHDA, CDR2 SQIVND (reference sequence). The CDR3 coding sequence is TGTGCCAGTAGTATAGATCGGCGGAGCAATCAGCCCCAGCATTTT. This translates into CASSIDRRSNQPQHF.

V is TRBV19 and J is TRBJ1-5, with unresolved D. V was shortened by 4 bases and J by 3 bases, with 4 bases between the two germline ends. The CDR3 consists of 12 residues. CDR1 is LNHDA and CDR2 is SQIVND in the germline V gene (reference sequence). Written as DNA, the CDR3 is TGTGCCAGTAGTAAGCACAATCAGCCCCAGCATTTT. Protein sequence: CASSKHNQPQHF.

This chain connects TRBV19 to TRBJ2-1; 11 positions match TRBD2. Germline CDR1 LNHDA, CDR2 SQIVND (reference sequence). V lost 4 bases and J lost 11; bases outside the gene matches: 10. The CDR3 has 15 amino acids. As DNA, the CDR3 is TGTGCCAGTAGTACTGGGGGACTAGCGGTCGGGCAGCAGTTCTTC. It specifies CASSTGGLAVGQQFF.

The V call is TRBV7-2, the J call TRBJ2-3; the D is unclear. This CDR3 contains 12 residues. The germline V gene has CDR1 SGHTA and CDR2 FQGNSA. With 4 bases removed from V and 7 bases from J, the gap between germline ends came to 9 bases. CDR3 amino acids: CASSSDLHTQYF. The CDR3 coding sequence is TGTGCCAGCAGCTCAGACTTGCATACGCAGTATTTT.

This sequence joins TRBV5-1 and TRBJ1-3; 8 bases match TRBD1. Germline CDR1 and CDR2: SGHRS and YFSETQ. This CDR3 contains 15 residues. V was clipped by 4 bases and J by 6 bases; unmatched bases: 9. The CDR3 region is CASSPSGQGTNTIYF. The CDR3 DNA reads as TGCGCCAGCAGCCCATCAGGACAGGGAACAAACACCATATATTTT.

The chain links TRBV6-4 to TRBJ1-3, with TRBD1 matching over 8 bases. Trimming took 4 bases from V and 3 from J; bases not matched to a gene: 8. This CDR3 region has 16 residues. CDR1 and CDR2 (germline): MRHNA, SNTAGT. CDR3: CASSGRSTGVGNTIYF. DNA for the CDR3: TGTGCCAGCAGTGGCCGATCGACAGGGGTTGGAAACACCATATATTTT.

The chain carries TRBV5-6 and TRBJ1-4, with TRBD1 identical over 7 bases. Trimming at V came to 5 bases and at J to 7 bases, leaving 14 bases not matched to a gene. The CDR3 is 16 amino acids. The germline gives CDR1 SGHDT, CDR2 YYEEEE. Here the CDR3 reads CASRILNRGYSEKLFF. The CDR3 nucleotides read TGTGCCAGCAGGATCCTGAACAGGGGATATAGTGAAAAACTGTTTTTT.

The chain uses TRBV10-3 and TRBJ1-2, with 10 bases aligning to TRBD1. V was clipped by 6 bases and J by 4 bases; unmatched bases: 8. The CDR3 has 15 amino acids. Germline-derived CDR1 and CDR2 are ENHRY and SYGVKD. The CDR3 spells CAIRSGTGDIYGYTF. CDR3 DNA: TGTGCCATCAGATCCGGGACAGGGGACATCTATGGCTACACCTTC.

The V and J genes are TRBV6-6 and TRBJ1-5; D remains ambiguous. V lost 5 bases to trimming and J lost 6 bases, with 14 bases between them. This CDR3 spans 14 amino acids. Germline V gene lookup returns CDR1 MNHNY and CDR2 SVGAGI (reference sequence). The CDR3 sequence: CASSPIEGSQPQHF. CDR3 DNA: TGTGCCAGCAGTCCCATAGAGGGTTCTCAGCCCCAGCATTTT.

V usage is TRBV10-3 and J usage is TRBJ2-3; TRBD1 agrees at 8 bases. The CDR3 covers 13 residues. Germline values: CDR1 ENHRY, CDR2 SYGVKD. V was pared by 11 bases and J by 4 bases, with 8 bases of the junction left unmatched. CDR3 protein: CAAGTGGADTQYF. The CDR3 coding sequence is TGTGCCGCGGGGACAGGCGGGGCAGATACGCAGTATTTT.

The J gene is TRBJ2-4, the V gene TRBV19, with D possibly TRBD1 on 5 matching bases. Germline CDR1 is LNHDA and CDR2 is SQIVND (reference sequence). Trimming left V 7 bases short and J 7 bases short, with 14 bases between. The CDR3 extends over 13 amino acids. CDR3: CASKVGSGNIQYF. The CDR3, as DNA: TGTGCCAGTAAGGTCGGCTCAGGGAACATTCAGTACTTC.

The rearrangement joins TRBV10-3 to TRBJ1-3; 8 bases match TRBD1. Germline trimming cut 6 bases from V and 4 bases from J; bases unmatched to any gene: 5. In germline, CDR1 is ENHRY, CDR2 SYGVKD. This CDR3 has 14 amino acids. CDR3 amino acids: CAIRQGASGNTIYF. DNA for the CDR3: TGTGCCATCAGGCAGGGGGCATCGGGAAACACCATATATTTT.

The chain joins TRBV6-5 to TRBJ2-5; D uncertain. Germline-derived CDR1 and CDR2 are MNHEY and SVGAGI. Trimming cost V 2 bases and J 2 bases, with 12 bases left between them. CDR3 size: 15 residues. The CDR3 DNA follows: TGTGCCAGCAGTTACGGTACAGTGCCACAAGAGACCCAGTACTTC. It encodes CASSYGTVPQETQYF.

CDR3: CASSPRPSGEETQYF. For the CDR3, the DNA is TGTGCCAGCAGCCCCCGGCCGTCAGGGGAAGAGACCCAGTACTTC. The chain joins TRBV7-9 to TRBJ2-5, with D tentatively TRBD1 (6 bases). This CDR3 has 15 amino acids. V was shortened by 5 bases and J by 3 bases, with 16 bases between the two germline ends. Germline V gives CDR1 SEHNR, CDR2 FQNEAQ (reference sequence).

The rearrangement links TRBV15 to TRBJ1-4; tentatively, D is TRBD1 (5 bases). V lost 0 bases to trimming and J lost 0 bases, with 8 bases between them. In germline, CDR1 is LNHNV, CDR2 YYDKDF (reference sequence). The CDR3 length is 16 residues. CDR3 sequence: CATSRDGGTTNEKLFF. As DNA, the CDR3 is TGTGCCACCAGCAGAGACGGGGGGACAACTAATGAAAAACTGTTTTTT.

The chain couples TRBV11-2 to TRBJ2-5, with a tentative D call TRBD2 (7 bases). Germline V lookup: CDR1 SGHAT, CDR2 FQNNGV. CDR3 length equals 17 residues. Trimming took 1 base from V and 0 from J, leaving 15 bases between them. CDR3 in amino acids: CASSLGVGGGYQETQYF. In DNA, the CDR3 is TGTGCCAGCAGCTTAGGTGTGGGGGGGGGCTACCAAGAGACCCAGTACTTC.

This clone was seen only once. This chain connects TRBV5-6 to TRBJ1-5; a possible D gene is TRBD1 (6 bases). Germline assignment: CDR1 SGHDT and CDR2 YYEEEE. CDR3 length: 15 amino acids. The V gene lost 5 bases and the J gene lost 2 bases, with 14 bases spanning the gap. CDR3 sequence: CASSLAGAGNQPQHF. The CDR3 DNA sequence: TGTGCCAGCAGTCTAGCGGGGGCTGGCAATCAGCCCCAGCATTTT.

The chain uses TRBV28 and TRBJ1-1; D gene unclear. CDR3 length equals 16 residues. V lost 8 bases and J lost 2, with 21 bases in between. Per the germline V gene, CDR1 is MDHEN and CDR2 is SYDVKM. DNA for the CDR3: TGTGCCAGCCCCCCCAGCGGAAGGAATCCAAACACTGAAGCTTTCTTT. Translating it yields CASPPSGRNPNTEAFF. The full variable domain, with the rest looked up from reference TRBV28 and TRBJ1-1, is DVKVTQSSRYLVKRTGEKVFLECVQDMDHENMFWYRQDPGLGLRLIYFSYDVKMKEKGDIPEGYSVSREKKERFSLILESASTNQTSMYLCASPPSGRNPNTEAFFGQGTRLTVV.

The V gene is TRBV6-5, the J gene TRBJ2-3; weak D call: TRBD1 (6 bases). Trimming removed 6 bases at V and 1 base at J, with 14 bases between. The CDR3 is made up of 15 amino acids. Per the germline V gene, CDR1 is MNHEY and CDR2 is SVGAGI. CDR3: CASSFRDTGTDTQYF. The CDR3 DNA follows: TGTGCCAGCAGCTTCCGGGACACCGGCACAGATACGCAGTATTTT.

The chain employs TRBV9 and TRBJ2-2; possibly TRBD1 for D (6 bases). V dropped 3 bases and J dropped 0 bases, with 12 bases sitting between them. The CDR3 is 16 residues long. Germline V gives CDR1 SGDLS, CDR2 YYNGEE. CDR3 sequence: CASSETGPSNTGELFF. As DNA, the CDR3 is TGTGCCAGCAGCGAAACAGGGCCATCGAACACCGGGGAGCTGTTTTTT.

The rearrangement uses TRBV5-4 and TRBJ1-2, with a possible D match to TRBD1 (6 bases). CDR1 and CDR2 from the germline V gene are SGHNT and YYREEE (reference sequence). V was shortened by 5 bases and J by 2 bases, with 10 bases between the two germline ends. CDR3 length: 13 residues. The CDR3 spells CASRQTGNYGYTF. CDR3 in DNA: TGTGCCAGCAGGCAAACAGGGAACTATGGCTACACCTTC.